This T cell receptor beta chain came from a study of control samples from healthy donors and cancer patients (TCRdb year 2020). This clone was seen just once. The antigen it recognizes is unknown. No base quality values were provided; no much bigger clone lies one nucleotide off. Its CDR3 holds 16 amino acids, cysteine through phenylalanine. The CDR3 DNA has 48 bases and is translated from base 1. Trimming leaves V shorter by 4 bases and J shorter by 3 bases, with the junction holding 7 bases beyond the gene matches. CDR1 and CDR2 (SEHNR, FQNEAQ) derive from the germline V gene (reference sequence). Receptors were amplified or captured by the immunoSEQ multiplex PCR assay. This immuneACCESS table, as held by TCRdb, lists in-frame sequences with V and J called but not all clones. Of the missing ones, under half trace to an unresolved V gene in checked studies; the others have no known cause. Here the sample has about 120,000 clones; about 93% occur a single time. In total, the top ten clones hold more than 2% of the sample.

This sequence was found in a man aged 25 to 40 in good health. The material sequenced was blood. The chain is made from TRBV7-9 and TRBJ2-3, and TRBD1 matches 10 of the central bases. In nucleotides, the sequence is TGTGCCAGCAGCTCCTCTGACAGGGGGCCAACAGATACGCAGTATTTT. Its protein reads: CASSSSDRGPTDTQYF.